What follows are 20 T cell receptor beta chains derived from one specimen sequenced in a study of cytomegalovirus exposure and HLA in healthy donors. PCR amplification relied on 60 Vbeta primers (plus 13 Jbeta primers). The assay was immunoSEQ multiplex PCR, and TCRdb's table has in-frame clones only and misses some. The sample shows 110,000 to 150,000 clones, over 60% of them seen only once. The sequenced sample consisted of PBMCs. All receptors derive from a male donor in good health and CMV-seropositive.

The CDR3 region is CATVGTGRNIQYF. The CDR3 bases are TGTGCCACCGTCGGGACAGGCCGGAACATTCAGTACTTC. The chain uses TRBV6-5 and TRBJ2-4, with 8 bases aligning to TRBD1. The CDR3 sequence is 13 residues long. Trimming removed 10 bases from V and 7 bases from J; junction bases left unmatched: 9. The germline V gene encodes CDR1 MNHEY and CDR2 SVGAGI.

This chain links TRBV7-8 with TRBJ2-1; 15 positions agree with TRBD2. Germline assignment: CDR1 SGHVS and CDR2 FQNEAQ. CDR3 size: 19 residues. V was clipped by 1 base and J by 1 base; unmatched bases: 5. The CDR3: CASSLVSGLAGGSYNEQFF. CDR3 in DNA: TGTGCCAGCAGCTTAGTTTCGGGACTAGCGGGGGGATCCTACAATGAGCAGTTCTTC.

This chain joins TRBV4-2 and TRBJ2-1; TRBD2 agrees at 8 bases. The CDR3 spans 17 residues. Trimming took 5 bases from V and 8 from J; bases not matched to a gene: 17. Per the germline V gene, CDR1 is LGHNA and CDR2 is YNFKEQ. The CDR3 loop reads CASSLQLGGAEGHEQFF. In DNA, the CDR3 is TGTGCCAGCAGCTTACAACTCGGGGGGGCCGAGGGGCATGAGCAGTTCTTC.

V is TRBV9 and J is TRBJ2-1; 11 nucleotides agree with TRBD2. The CDR3 runs 15 residues. V shed 6 bases, J shed 6 bases, and the junction held 8 bases outside the gene matches. Germline-derived CDR1 and CDR2 are SGDLS and YYNGEE. The CDR3 DNA is TGTGCCAGCACATACACCGGGACTAGCGGCAATGAGCAGTTCTTC. It is translated as CASTYTGTSGNEQFF.

This chain links TRBV7-2 with TRBJ2-5; 7 positions agree with TRBD2. The junction had 4 bases not matched to a gene; V was cut back by 1 base and J by 2 bases. In germline, CDR1 is SGHTA, CDR2 FQGNSA. The CDR3 has 15 residues. The CDR3 reads CASSLVGGGQETQYF. The CDR3, as DNA: TGTGCCAGCAGCTTAGTGGGCGGGGGTCAAGAGACCCAGTACTTC.

The chain combines TRBV11-2 with TRBJ2-1; 15 positions match TRBD2. The CDR3 loop spans 18 amino acids. Germline V gene sequence: CDR1 SGHAT, CDR2 FQNNGV. Germline trimming cut 6 bases from V and 5 bases from J; bases unmatched to any gene: 11. The CDR3 is CASRHSGTSGRMHNEQFF. CDR3 DNA sequence: TGTGCCAGCAGACACTCCGGGACTAGCGGGAGGATGCACAATGAGCAGTTCTTC.

The chain is built from TRBV9 and TRBJ1-2, with unresolved D. This CDR3 comprises 15 residues. V was pared by 0 bases and J by 3 bases, with 12 bases between. Per the germline V gene, CDR1 is SGDLS and CDR2 is YYNGEE. The CDR3 sequence: CASSVDEGSYYGYTF. The CDR3 DNA follows: TGTGCCAGCAGCGTAGATGAGGGTTCATACTATGGCTACACCTTC.

Here the CDR3 DNA reads TGTGCCAGCAGCTTCGGGCTAGCGGGAGTGCCGCAGTATTTT. Protein sequence: CASSFGLAGVPQYF. This chain joins TRBV13 and TRBJ2-3; 10 bases are a match to TRBD2. CDR3 size: 14 residues. Germline V gene data show CDR1 as PRHDT and CDR2 as FYEKMQ (reference sequence). V trimming: 3 bases; J trimming: 10 bases; junction bases outside the gene matches: 7.

The genes are TRBV7-8 and TRBJ1-1; no firm D call. The V end lost 1 base, the J end lost 0 bases, and 12 bases lay between the germline ends. This CDR3 spans 16 amino acids. The V gene's germline CDR1 is SGHVS and CDR2 FQNEAQ. Here the CDR3 DNA reads TGTGCCAGCAGCTTAGGGAGGGCTTCCATGAACACTGAAGCTTTCTTT. Its protein product is CASSLGRASMNTEAFF.

The chain is built from TRBV30 and TRBJ1-1; D might be TRBD1 (5 bases). This CDR3 is 13 amino acids long. The V gene lost 4 bases and the J gene lost 1 base, with 10 bases spanning the gap. Per germline, CDR1 GTSNPN and CDR2 SVGIG (reference sequence). The CDR3 loop is CAWTGQGNTEAFF. CDR3 coding DNA: TGTGCCTGGACCGGACAAGGGAACACTGAAGCTTTCTTT.

CDR3 sequence reads: CASSLLAGNTGELFF. CDR3 in DNA: TGTGCCAGCAGCCTACTCGCCGGGAACACCGGGGAGCTGTTTTTT. The chain joins TRBV12-1 to TRBJ2-2; no DNA check was done on the table's D call, TRBD2. TRBV12-1 is classified as a pseudogene. The CDR3 has 15 residues.

Comment on this clone: Germline and junction disagree at one end, which may indicate a read error. J is TRBJ2-1 and V is TRBV5-1, with D maybe TRBD1 (6 bases). Looked up from germline, CDR1 is SGHRS and CDR2 is YFSETQ. This CDR3 contains 16 residues. The CDR3 DNA reads as TGCGCCAGCAGCTTGGGACAGGAAAGCATATACAATGTGCAGTTCTTC. As protein: CASSLGQESIYNVQFF.

The chain uses TRBV29-1 and TRBJ2-1; 9 bases are a match to TRBD2. CDR3 size: 14 residues. V lost 7 bases and J lost 8; bases outside the gene matches: 12. In germline, CDR1 is SQVTM, CDR2 ANQGSEA. CDR3 sequence reads: CSAQGGGAMDEQFF. The CDR3, as DNA: TGCAGCGCCCAAGGCGGGGGGGCCATGGATGAGCAGTTCTTC.

This clone was seen only once. At one end, the junction sequence differs from germline, possibly due to a read error. The chain is built from TRBV7-9 and TRBJ2-7; TRBD2 agrees at 7 bases. This CDR3 spans 16 amino acids. Germline CDR1 reads SEHNR; CDR2 reads FQNEAQ (reference sequence). The CDR3 here is CSSSLGYSGTSYEQYF. The CDR3, as DNA: TGTTCCAGCAGCTTAGGTTACAGCGGGACGTCCTACGAGCAGTACTTC.

The genes are TRBV18 and TRBJ1-4, with 11 bases matching TRBD1. The length of the CDR3 is 15 residues. Per germline, CDR1 KGHSH and CDR2 LQKENI. V lost 3 bases to trimming and J lost 7 bases; unmatched junction nucleotides: 4. The CDR3 DNA reads TGTGCCAGCTCACCGGAGGGGACAGGGGGTGAAAAACTGTTTTTT. As protein: CASSPEGTGGEKLFF.

This clone showed up just a few times. The rearrangement joins TRBV19 to TRBJ2-7, with a possible D match to TRBD2 (6 bases). CDR1 is LNHDA and CDR2 is SQIVND in the germline V gene (reference sequence). Trimming shortened V by 4 bases and J by 1 base, and 23 bases separated the two germline ends. This CDR3 is 18 amino acids long. The CDR3 DNA sequence: TGTGCCAGTAGTAGTTTACCCAGTGAGATGACTAGTTCCTACGAGCAGTACTTC. This translates into CASSSLPSEMTSSYEQYF.

The chain links TRBV19 to TRBJ1-1; TRBD1 matches 7 bases. The CDR3 extends over 15 amino acids. The junction had 7 bases not matched to a gene; V was cut back by 5 bases and J by 1 base. The germline gives CDR1 LNHDA, CDR2 SQIVND (reference sequence). The CDR3 sequence is CASSPRQGGNTEAFF. The CDR3 DNA sequence: TGTGCCAGTAGTCCACGACAGGGAGGGAACACTGAAGCTTTCTTT.

J is TRBJ1-5 and V is TRBV19, with 9 positions matching TRBD1. The CDR3 contains 13 residues. V dropped 8 bases and J dropped 7; count of bases not matched to a gene: 6. CDR1 is LNHDA and CDR2 is SQIVND in the germline V gene (reference sequence). The CDR3 coding sequence is TGTGCCAGTGGACAGGGGTTAGAGCAGCCCCAGCATTTT. It encodes CASGQGLEQPQHF.

The genes are TRBV29-1 and TRBJ1-1; D remains unclear. Germline V gene data show CDR1 as SQVTM and CDR2 as ANQGSEA. The CDR3 totals 10 residues. The V and J ends lost 4 bases and 7 bases respectively, with 7 bases between them. The CDR3 here is CSVVQNEAFF. The DNA of the CDR3 is TGCAGCGTTGTACAGAATGAAGCTTTCTTT.

V gene TRBV18 combines with J gene TRBJ2-1, with 9 bases lining up with TRBD2. Looked up from germline, CDR1 is KGHSH and CDR2 is LQKENI. The J segment lost 6 bases and the V segment lost 2 bases, leaving 5 bases of the junction unmatched. The CDR3 is 15 amino acids. The CDR3: CASSPLTSGFNEQFF. CDR3 coding DNA: TGTGCCAGCTCACCATTAACTAGCGGGTTCAATGAGCAGTTCTTC.